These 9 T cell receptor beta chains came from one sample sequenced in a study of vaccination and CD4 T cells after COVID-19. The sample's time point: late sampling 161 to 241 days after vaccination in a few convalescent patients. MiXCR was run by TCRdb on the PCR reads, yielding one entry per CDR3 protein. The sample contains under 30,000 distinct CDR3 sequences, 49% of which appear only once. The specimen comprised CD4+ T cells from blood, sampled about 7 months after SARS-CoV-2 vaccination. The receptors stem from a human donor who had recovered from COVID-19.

CDR3 coding DNA: TGTGCCAGCACTCTGGGTTGGGCGGTTATGAATTCACCCCTCCACTTT. Its translation: CASTLGWAVMNSPLHF. The chain has TRBV28 and TRBJ1-6; D ambiguous. Trimming pared 7 bases from V and 7 bases from J, leaving 20 bases between. The CDR3 sequence is 16 residues long. Germline CDR1 is MDHEN and CDR2 is SYDVKM.

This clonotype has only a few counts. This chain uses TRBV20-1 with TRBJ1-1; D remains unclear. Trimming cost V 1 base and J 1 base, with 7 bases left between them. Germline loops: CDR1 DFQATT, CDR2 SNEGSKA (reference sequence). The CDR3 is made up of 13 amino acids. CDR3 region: CSARAWGNTEAFF. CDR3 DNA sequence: TGCAGTGCTAGAGCTTGGGGGAACACTGAAGCTTTCTTT.

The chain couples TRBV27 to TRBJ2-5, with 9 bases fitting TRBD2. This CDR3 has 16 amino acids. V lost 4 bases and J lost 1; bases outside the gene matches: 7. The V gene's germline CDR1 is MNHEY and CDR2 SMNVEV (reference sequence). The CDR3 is CASSYSGSGFQETQYF. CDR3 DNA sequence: TGTGCCAGCAGTTATAGCGGGAGCGGGTTCCAAGAGACCCAGTACTTC.

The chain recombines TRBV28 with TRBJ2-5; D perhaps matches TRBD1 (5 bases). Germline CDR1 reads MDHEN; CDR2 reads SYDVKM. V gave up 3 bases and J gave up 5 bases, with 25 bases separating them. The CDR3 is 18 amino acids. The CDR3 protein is CASSFAGPDRSLQETQYF. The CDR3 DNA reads TGTGCCAGCAGTTTTGCCGGCCCAGACAGATCCCTCCAGGAGACCCAGTACTTC. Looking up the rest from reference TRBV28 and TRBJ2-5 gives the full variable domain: DVKVTQSSRYLVKRTGEKVFLECVQDMDHENMFWYRQDPGLGLRLIYFSYDVKMKEKGDIPEGYSVSREKKERFSLILESASTNQTSMYLCASSFAGPDRSLQETQYFGPGTRLLVL.

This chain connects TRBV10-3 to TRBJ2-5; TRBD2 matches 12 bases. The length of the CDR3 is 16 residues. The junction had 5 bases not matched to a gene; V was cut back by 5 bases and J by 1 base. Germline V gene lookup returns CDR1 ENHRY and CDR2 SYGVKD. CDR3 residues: CAISRLAGETQETQYF. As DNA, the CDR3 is TGTGCCATCAGTAGACTAGCGGGAGAGACCCAAGAGACCCAGTACTTC.

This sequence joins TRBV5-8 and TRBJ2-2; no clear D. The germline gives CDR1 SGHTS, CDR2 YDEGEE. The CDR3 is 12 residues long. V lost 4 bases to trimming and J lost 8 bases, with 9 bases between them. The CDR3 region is CASSQGVGELFF. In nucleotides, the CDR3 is TGTGCCAGCAGCCAAGGAGTTGGGGAGCTGTTTTTT.

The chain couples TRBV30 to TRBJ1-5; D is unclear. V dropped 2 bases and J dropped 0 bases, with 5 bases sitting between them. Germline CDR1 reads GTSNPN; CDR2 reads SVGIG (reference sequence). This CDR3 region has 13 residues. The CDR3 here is CAWSTDSNQPQHF. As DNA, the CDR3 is TGTGCCTGGAGTACCGATAGCAATCAGCCCCAGCATTTT. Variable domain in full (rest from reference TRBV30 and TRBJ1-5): SQTIHQWPATLVQPVGSPLSLECTVEGTSNPNLYWYRQAAGRGLQLLFYSVGIGQISSEVPQNLSASRPQDRQFILSSKKLLLSDSGFYLCAWSTDSNQPQHFGDGTRLSIL.

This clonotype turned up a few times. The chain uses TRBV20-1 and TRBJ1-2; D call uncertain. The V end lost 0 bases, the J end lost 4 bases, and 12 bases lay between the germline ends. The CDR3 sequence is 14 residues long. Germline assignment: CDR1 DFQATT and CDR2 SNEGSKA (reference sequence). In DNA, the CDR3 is TGCAGTGCTAGAGACCCCCGAACCTTCTATGGCTACACCTTC. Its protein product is CSARDPRTFYGYTF.

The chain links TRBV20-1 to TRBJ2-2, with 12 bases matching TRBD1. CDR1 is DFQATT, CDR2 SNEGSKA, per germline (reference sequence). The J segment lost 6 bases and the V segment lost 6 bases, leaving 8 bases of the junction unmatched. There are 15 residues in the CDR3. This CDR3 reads CSASRDRGLAGELFF. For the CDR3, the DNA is TGCAGTGCAAGTCGGGACAGGGGGCTCGCCGGGGAGCTGTTTTTT.